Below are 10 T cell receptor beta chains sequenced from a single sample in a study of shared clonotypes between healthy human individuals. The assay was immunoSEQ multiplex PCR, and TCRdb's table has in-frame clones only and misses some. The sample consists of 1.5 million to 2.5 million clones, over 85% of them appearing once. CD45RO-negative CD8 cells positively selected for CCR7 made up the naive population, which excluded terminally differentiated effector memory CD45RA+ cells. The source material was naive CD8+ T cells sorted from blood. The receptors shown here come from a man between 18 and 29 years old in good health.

The CDR3 protein is CASRPLRDSSHEQYF. The CDR3 nucleotides read TGTGCCAGCAGGCCACTCCGGGACAGTTCCCACGAGCAGTACTTC. The chain has TRBV27 and TRBJ2-7; 7 positions match TRBD1. The CDR3 covers 15 residues. J was trimmed by 5 bases and V by 6 bases; bases with no gene match: 13. Germline CDR1 and CDR2: MNHEY and SMNVEV (reference sequence).

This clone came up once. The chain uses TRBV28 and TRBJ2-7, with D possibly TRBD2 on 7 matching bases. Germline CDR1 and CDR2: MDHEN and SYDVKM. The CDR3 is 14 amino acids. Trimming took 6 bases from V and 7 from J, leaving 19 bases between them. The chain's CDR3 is CASSLWGGAPEQYF. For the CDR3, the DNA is TGTGCCAGCAGCCTGTGGGGGGGGGCCCCGGAGCAGTACTTC.

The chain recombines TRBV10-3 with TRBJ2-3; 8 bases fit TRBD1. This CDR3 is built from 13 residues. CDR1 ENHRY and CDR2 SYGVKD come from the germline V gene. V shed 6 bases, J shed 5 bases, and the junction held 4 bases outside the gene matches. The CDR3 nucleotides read TGTGCCATCAGAGAGACAGGGGAAGATACGCAGTATTTT. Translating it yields CAIRETGEDTQYF.

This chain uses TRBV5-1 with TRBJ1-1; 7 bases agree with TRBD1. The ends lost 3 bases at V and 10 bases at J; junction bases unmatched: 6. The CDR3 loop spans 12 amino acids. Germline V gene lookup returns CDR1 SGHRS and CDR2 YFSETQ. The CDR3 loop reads CASSSQGEGAFF. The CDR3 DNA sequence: TGCGCCAGCAGCTCTCAGGGGGAGGGAGCTTTCTTT. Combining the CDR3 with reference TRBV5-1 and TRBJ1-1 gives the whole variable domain KAGVTQTPRYLIKTRGQQVTLSCSPISGHRSVSWYQQTPGQGLQFLFEYFSETQRNKGNFPGRFSGRQFSNSRSEMNVSTLELGDSALYLCASSSQGEGAFFGQGTRLTVV.

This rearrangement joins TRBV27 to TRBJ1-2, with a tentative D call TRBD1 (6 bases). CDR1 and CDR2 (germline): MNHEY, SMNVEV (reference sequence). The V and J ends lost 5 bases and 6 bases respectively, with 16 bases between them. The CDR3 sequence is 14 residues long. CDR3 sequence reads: CASSALQGGHGYTF. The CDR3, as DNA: TGTGCCAGCAGTGCCTTACAGGGAGGGCATGGCTACACCTTC.

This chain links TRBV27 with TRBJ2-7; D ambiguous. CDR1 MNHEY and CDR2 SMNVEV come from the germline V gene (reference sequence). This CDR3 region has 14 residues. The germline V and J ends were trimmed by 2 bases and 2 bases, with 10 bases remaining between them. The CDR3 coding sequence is TGTGCCAGCAGTTTAGTTGGTCTAACCTACGAGCAGTACTTC. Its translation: CASSLVGLTYEQYF.

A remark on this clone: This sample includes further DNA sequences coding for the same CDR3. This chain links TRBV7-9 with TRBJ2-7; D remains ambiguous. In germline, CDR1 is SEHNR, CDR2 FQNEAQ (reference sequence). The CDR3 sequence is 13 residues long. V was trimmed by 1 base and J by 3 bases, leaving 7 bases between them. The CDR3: CASSLGINYEQYF. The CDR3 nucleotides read TGTGCCAGCAGCTTAGGGATCAACTACGAGCAGTACTTC.

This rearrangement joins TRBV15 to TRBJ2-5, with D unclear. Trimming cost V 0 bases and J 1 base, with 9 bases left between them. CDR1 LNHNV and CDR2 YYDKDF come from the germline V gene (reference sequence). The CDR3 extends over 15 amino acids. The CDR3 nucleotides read TGTGCCACCAGCAGAGAAGGGAACAGCCAAGAGACCCAGTACTTC. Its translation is CATSREGNSQETQYF.

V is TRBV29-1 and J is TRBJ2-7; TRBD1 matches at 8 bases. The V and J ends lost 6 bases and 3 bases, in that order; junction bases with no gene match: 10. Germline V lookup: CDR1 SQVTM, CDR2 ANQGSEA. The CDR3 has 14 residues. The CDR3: CSVAPTGVLYEQYF. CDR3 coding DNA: TGCAGCGTCGCCCCGACAGGGGTTCTCTACGAGCAGTACTTC.

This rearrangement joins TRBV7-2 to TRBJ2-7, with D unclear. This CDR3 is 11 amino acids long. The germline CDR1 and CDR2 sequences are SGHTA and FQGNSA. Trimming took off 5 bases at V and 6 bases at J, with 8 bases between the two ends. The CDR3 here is CASSQKGEQYF. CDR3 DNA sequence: TGTGCCAGCAGCCAAAAGGGCGAGCAGTACTTC. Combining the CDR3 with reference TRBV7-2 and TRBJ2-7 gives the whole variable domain GAGVSQSPSNKVTEKGKDVELRCDPISGHTALYWYRQSLGQGLEFLIYFQGNSAPDKSGLPSDRFSAERTGGSVSTLTIQRTQQEDSAVYLCASSQKGEQYFGPGTRLTVT.